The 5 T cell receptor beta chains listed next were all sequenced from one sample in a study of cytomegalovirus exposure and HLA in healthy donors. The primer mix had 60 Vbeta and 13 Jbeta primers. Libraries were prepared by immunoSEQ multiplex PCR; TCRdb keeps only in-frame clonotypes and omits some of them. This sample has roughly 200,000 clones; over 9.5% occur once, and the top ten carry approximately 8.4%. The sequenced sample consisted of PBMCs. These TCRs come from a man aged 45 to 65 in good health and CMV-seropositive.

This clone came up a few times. The CDR3 coding sequence is TGTGCCAGCAGCCCGGCGGGCAGAAACACTGAAGCTTTCTTT. Residues: CASSPAGRNTEAFF. The chain couples TRBV5-4 to TRBJ1-1; no firm D call. In germline, CDR1 is SGHNT, CDR2 YYREEE (reference sequence). The CDR3 runs to 14 residues. Trimming pared 4 bases from V and 2 bases from J, leaving 12 bases between.

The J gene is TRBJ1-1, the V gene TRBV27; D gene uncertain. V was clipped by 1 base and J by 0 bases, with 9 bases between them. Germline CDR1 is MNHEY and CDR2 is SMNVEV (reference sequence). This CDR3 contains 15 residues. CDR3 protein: CASSLYGYMNTEAFF. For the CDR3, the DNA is TGTGCCAGCAGTTTATACGGGTACATGAACACTGAAGCTTTCTTT.

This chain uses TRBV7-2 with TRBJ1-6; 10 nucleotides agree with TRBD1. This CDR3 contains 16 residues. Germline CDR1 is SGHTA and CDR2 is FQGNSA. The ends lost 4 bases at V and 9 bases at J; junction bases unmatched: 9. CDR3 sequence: CASSSRRDRGSSPLHF. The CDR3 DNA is TGTGCCAGCAGCTCACGCCGGGACAGGGGTTCTTCACCCCTCCACTTT.

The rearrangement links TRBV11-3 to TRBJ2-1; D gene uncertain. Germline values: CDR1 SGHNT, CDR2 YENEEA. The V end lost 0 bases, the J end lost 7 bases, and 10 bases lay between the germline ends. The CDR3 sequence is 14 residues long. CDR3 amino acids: CASSLERVKNEQFF. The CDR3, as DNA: TGTGCCAGCAGCTTAGAACGGGTAAAAAATGAGCAGTTCTTC.

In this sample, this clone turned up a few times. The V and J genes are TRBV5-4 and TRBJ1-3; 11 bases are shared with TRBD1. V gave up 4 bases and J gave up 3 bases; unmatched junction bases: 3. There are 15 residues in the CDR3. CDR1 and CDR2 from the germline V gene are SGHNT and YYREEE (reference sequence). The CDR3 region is CASSTGTGGGNTIYF. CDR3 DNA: TGTGCCAGCAGCACCGGGACAGGGGGTGGAAACACCATATATTTT.